This passage covers 17 T cell receptor beta chains from one sample sequenced in a study of blood T cell repertoires in COVID-19. Profiling relied on immunoSEQ multiplex PCR, and the TCRdb table lists in-frame clones only, not all of them. The sample consists of 20,000 to 30,000 clones, over 90% of them appearing once. The sequenced sample consisted of peripheral blood. Receptors originate from a human donor in a cohort sampled during active COVID-19.

The chain combines TRBV5-5 with TRBJ2-1; 12 bases agree with TRBD2. J gave up 7 bases and V 4 bases, and 12 bases lay outside the gene matches. Germline V gene data show CDR1 as SGHKS and CDR2 as YYEKEE (reference sequence). There are 17 residues in the CDR3. The CDR3 DNA follows: TGTGCCAGCAGCCCGGGCCCTAGCGGGAGGGCCGGTAATGAGCAGTTCTTC. Encoded protein: CASSPGPSGRAGNEQFF.

This chain joins TRBV11-2 and TRBJ2-6; TRBD1 matches at 7 bases. The CDR3 runs to 18 residues. Trimming removed 1 base from V and 0 bases from J; junction bases left unmatched: 6. Germline-derived CDR1 and CDR2 are SGHAT and FQNNGV. CDR3: CASSLVQGPLSGANVLTF. DNA of the CDR3: TGTGCCAGCAGCTTAGTACAGGGGCCCCTCTCTGGGGCCAACGTCCTGACTTTC.

The chain carries TRBV3-1 (or the pseudogene TRBV3-2) and TRBJ2-5; a weak D match, TRBD2 (6 bases). Trimming took 0 bases from V and 13 from J, leaving 15 bases between them. Germline values: CDR1 LGHDT, CDR2 YNNKEL (reference sequence). The CDR3 is 13 residues long. This chain's CDR3 is CASSQDHWTNRYF. CDR3 sequence (DNA): TGTGCCAGCAGCCAAGATCATTGGACTAATCGGTACTTC.

V usage is TRBV3-1 (or the pseudogene TRBV3-2) and J usage is TRBJ1-2, with 7 bases identical to TRBD1. V lost 5 bases to trimming and J lost 8 bases; unmatched junction nucleotides: 11. Looked up from germline, CDR1 is LGHDT and CDR2 is YNNKEL (reference sequence). The CDR3 length is 14 residues. CDR3 coding DNA: TGTGCCAGCAGCAACGCCGGGACAGTGGGAGGCTACACCTTC. It yields the protein CASSNAGTVGGYTF.

V and J are TRBV3-1 (or the pseudogene TRBV3-2) and TRBJ2-5; D not resolved. Between the trimmed V and J ends, which lost 0 bases and 0 bases, there was a span of 2 bases. This CDR3 region has 13 residues. Germline V gene sequence: CDR1 LGHDT, CDR2 YNNKEL (reference sequence). The CDR3 DNA reads TGTGCCAGCAGCCAAGACTACCAAGAGACCCAGTACTTC. This gives the protein CASSQDYQETQYF.

The count of this clone is one. The chain employs TRBV6-5 and TRBJ2-3; TRBD1 matches at 8 bases. J was trimmed by 3 bases and V by 6 bases; bases with no gene match: 8. This CDR3 has 15 amino acids. Germline-derived CDR1 and CDR2 are MNHEY and SVGAGI. The CDR3 DNA follows: TGTGCCAGCAGGGCAGGGGGCGCCGGGACAGATACGCAGTATTTT. Translation gives CASRAGGAGTDTQYF.

The J gene is TRBJ2-1, the V gene TRBV19, with 7 nucleotides matching TRBD1. CDR1 is LNHDA, CDR2 SQIVND, per germline (reference sequence). The CDR3 consists of 13 residues. V was clipped by 3 bases and J by 7 bases; unmatched bases: 3. In nucleotides, the CDR3 is TGTGCCAGTAGTATTAGCAGGGGGAATGAGCAGTTCTTC. Protein sequence: CASSISRGNEQFF.

V and J are TRBV5-1 and TRBJ2-3, with TRBD1 as a possible D gene (6 bases). Trimming stripped 4 bases from V and 3 bases from J, with 15 bases between. The CDR3 has 15 residues. Per the germline V gene, CDR1 is SGHRS and CDR2 is YFSETQ. As DNA, the CDR3 is TGCGCCAGCAGCAAAGTACAGGGTAGTACAGATACGCAGTATTTT. Protein: CASSKVQGSTDTQYF.

This clone has just a few counts. This chain joins TRBV3-1 (or the pseudogene TRBV3-2) and TRBJ2-7; 9 nucleotides line up with TRBD2. This CDR3 contains 14 residues. V trimming: 5 bases; J trimming: 2 bases; junction bases outside the gene matches: 4. Germline V gene data show CDR1 as LGHDT and CDR2 as YNNKEL (reference sequence). The CDR3 loop reads CASSFSGRPYEQYF. In nucleotides, the CDR3 is TGTGCCAGCAGCTTCAGCGGGAGGCCCTACGAGCAGTACTTC.

V usage is TRBV5-8 and J usage is TRBJ2-1, with D perhaps TRBD2 (7 bases). The CDR3 has 15 residues. The V end was cut by 2 bases, the J end by 0 bases, with 9 bases between. The germline CDR1 and CDR2 sequences are SGHTS and YDEGEE. The CDR3 nucleotides read TGTGCCAGCAGCTTCGCGGGGGCCTCCTACAATGAGCAGTTCTTC. Its protein product is CASSFAGASYNEQFF.

This clone has a handful of counts. The genes are TRBV27 and TRBJ1-1; D is unclear. The germline gives CDR1 MNHEY, CDR2 SMNVEV (reference sequence). The CDR3 has 14 amino acids. V was trimmed by 2 bases and J by 4 bases, leaving 11 bases between them. CDR3 bases: TGTGCCAGCAGTTTACGAGTATTGAGCACTGAAGCTTTCTTT. Translated: CASSLRVLSTEAFF.

The CDR3: CASSKAGGVGYTF. The CDR3 coding sequence is TGTGCCAGCAGTAAGGCAGGGGGCGTTGGCTACACCTTC. The rearrangement uses TRBV7-3 and TRBJ1-2; TRBD1 aligns across 8 bases. After removal of 6 bases from V and 7 bases from J, the junction contained 7 bases not matched to a gene. The germline V gene encodes CDR1 SGHTA and CDR2 FQGTGA. This CDR3 has 13 amino acids.

The genes are TRBV6-6 and TRBJ2-1; TRBD2 agrees at 9 bases. This CDR3 region has 14 residues. Germline V gene lookup returns CDR1 MNHNY and CDR2 SVGAGI (reference sequence). Germline trimming cut 6 bases from V and 4 bases from J; bases unmatched to any gene: 4. The CDR3 loop is CASSQTSGYNEQFF. The DNA of the CDR3 is TGTGCCAGCAGCCAGACTAGCGGATACAATGAGCAGTTCTTC.

The gene calls are TRBV11-2 and TRBJ2-1; 7 bases match TRBD2. The germline gives CDR1 SGHAT, CDR2 FQNNGV. V was pared by 1 base and J by 8 bases, with 8 bases of the junction left unmatched. This CDR3 region has 15 residues. This chain's CDR3 is CASSLATGGRHEQFF. The CDR3 DNA sequence: TGTGCCAGCAGCTTAGCAACCGGGGGGAGGCATGAGCAGTTCTTC. The full variable domain, rest sourced from reference TRBV11-2 and TRBJ2-1, is EAGVAQSPRYKIIEKRQSVAFWCNPISGHATLYWYQQILGQGPKLLIQFQNNGVVDDSQLPKDRFSAERLKGVDSTLKIQPAKLEDSAVYLCASSLATGGRHEQFFGPGTRLTVL.

The rearrangement joins TRBV6-5 to TRBJ1-1, with D maybe TRBD1 (5 bases). Per the germline V gene, CDR1 is MNHEY and CDR2 is SVGAGI. The CDR3 contains 15 residues. V was pared by 6 bases and J by 0 bases, with 14 bases between. CDR3 DNA sequence: TGTGCCAGCAGGGTTGGGGGAGGCCTGAACACTGAAGCTTTCTTT. Translated: CASRVGGGLNTEAFF.

The chain joins TRBV5-8 to TRBJ2-3, with 14 bases lining up with TRBD2. Germline CDR1 is SGHTS and CDR2 is YDEGEE. Trimming cost V 3 bases and J 4 bases; bases outside gene matches: 7. This CDR3 contains 17 residues. The CDR3 DNA sequence: TGTGCCAGCAGCTCCGGACTAGCGGGAGGATATGCAGATACGCAGTATTTT. This translates into CASSSGLAGGYADTQYF.

This rearrangement joins TRBV30 to TRBJ2-7, with D maybe TRBD1 (5 bases). The CDR3 has 12 residues. V was clipped by 3 bases and J by 5 bases, with 11 bases between them. The germline V gene encodes CDR1 GTSNPN and CDR2 SVGIG (reference sequence). The CDR3 DNA reads as TGTGCCTGGAGCGCAGGGCAGCACGAGCAGTACTTC. Its translation is CAWSAGQHEQYF.